This is a list of T cell receptor beta chains from one sample in a study of blood T cell repertoires in COVID-19. TCRdb's table, derived via immunoSEQ multiplex PCR, lists solely in-frame clones and lacks some. This table has approximately 110,000 clones, approximately 90% appearing once. The sequencing sample was made of peripheral blood. The receptors were sampled from a woman of 80 years or more with acute or convalescent COVID-19. Each CDR3 is given with its conserved first and last residue. Each record gives: D gene, clone size, V gene, J gene, CDR3 DNA, CDR3 protein. The D gene is left open where the match is weak. Size tells how often a clone was seen (once, few, many) or the class of an expanded clone, and some rows leave it out.

>TRBD1|once|TRBV28|TRBJ2-7
TGTGCCAGCAGCACCCGAGGACAGGGGCCCTACGAGCAGTACTTC
CASSTRGQGPYEQYF
>NA|NA|TRBV11-2|TRBJ2-7
TGTGCCAGCAGCTTAGGAACGGGCTCCTACGAGCAGTACTTC
CASSLGTGSYEQYF
>TRBD2|few|TRBV7-3|TRBJ2-3
TGTGCCAGCAGCTCTAGCGGGGGACGCACAGATACGCAGTATTTT
CASSSSGGRTDTQYF
>TRBD1|NA|TRBV2|TRBJ1-6
TGTGCCAGCAGCGGATGGACAGGACGCAATTCACCCCTCCACTTT
CASSGWTGRNSPLHF
>NA|NA|TRBV11-2|TRBJ2-5
TGTGCCAGCAGCTTGACTGGGGCAGGGACCCAGTACTTC
CASSLTGAGTQYF
>NA|NA|TRBV1|TRBJ2-7
TGCACCAGCAGCCCGGGACTAGCGGGGGGGGAGCAGTACTTC
CTSSPGLAGGEQYF
>NA|once|TRBV9|TRBJ2-6
TGTGCCAGCAGCGTAGGAGTTACTGGGGCCAACGTCCTGACTTTC
CASSVGVTGANVLTF
>TRBD1|NA|TRBV4-1|TRBJ1-4
TGCGCCAGCAGGACAGGGGAGAGTGAAAAACTGTTTTTT
CASRTGESEKLFF
>TRBD1|NA|TRBV28|TRBJ1-3
TGTGCCAGCAGTTTGGGGACAGTCTCTGGAAACACCATATATTTT
CASSLGTVSGNTIYF
>NA|NA|TRBV10-2|TRBJ2-7
TGCGCCAGCAGTGAAGTTGGCCCCTACGAGCAGTACTTC
CASSEVGPYEQYF
>TRBD1|NA|TRBV5-5|TRBJ1-1
TGTGCCAGCAGCTTGTTTGGGACAGGGGAAACTGAAGCTTTCTTT
CASSLFGTGETEAFF
>NA|few|TRBV7-6|TRBJ2-3
TGTGCCAGCAGCTCCCGGGGGCTAGCGGCGGCAGATACGCAGTATTTT
CASSSRGLAAADTQYF
>NA|NA|TRBV5-4|TRBJ1-4
TGTGCCAGCAGCTACCATTTAGGGGTACCTGAAAAACTGTTTTTT
CASSYHLGVPEKLFF
>TRBD1|NA|TRBV7-2|TRBJ1-2
TGTGCCAGCAGCTTAGAAGGGACAGGGGGGAACTATGGCTACACCTTC
CASSLEGTGGNYGYTF
>NA|NA|TRBV7-8|TRBJ1-4
TGTGCCAGCAGCTTTTCCGGGGAAAAACTGTTTTTT
CASSFSGEKLFF
>NA|once|TRBV21-1|TRBJ1-5
TGTGCCAGCAGCGACTCGAGCAGGGGAGGCAATCAGCCCCAGCATTTT
CASSDSSRGGNQPQHF
>NA|NA|TRBV2|TRBJ1-5
TGTGCCAGCACCACCGGACAGAACAATCAGCCCCAGCATTTT
CASTTGQNNQPQHF
>NA|once|TRBV7-2|TRBJ1-5
TGTGCCAGCAGCTTAGCTGAGGGCAATCAGCCCCAGCATTTT
CASSLAEGNQPQHF
>NA|NA|TRBV28|TRBJ1-3
TGTGCCAGCAGTTACAGGTGGAGCTCTGGAAACACCATATATTTT
CASSYRWSSGNTIYF
>TRBD2|NA|TRBV7-6|TRBJ2-3
TGTGCCAGCAGCTTAATGGCGGGGGTTCACACAGATACGCAGTATTTT
CASSLMAGVHTDTQYF
>NA|NA|TRBV12-3/TRBV12-4|TRBJ1-1
TGTGCCAGCAGTTTTACGAGGAACACTGAAGCTTTCTTT
CASSFTRNTEAFF
>TRBD1|NA|TRBV10-3|TRBJ2-2
TGTGCCATCCGGGACAGGGGGACGTTCGGCACCGGGGAGCTGTTTTTT
CAIRDRGTFGTGELFF
>TRBD1|NA|TRBV5-1|TRBJ2-7
TGCGCCAGCAGCTTGGGACAGGGGGCTATTTACGAGCAGTACTTC
CASSLGQGAIYEQYF
>TRBD2|NA|TRBV2|TRBJ2-7
TGTGCCAGTTGTAGCGGGGGTTCCTTCGAGCAGTACTTC
CASCSGGSFEQYF
>NA|NA|TRBV12-5|TRBJ2-7
TGTGCTAGTGGTTTTTCCCGAGATTCCTACGAGCAGTACTTC
CASGFSRDSYEQYF
>NA|NA|TRBV15|TRBJ1-2
TGTGCCACCAGCTCCCGGTCGGGGGGTAACTATGGCTACACCTTC
CATSSRSGGNYGYTF
>TRBD1|once|TRBV30|TRBJ2-1
TGTGCCTGGAGCCGGGACAGGGGAAACAATGAGCAGTTCTTC
CAWSRDRGNNEQFF
>TRBD1|NA|TRBV28|TRBJ1-2
TGTGCCAGCAGTTCACTTGAACAGGGGTTGAGTGGCTACACCTTC
CASSSLEQGLSGYTF
>NA|NA|TRBV2|TRBJ2-7
TGTGCCAGCAGTGTAGGTCTTAGCAGCCTAGCCTACGAGCAGTACTTC
CASSVGLSSLAYEQYF
>NA|NA|TRBV10-1|TRBJ2-2
TGCGCCAGCAGTGAGTCACTCACCGGGGAGCTGTTTTTT
CASSESLTGELFF
>NA|NA|TRBV30|TRBJ2-7
TGTGCCTGGAGTGTACGGTATCAGGGTCTAGACGAGCAGTACTTC
CAWSVRYQGLDEQYF
>NA|NA|TRBV30|TRBJ2-7
TGTGCCTGGAGTGTGCCAGGCTACGAGCAGTACTTC
CAWSVPGYEQYF
>NA|NA|TRBV19|TRBJ2-4
TGTGCCACCGGTCCAGCCAAAAACATTCAGTACTTC
CATGPAKNIQYF
>TRBD1|NA|TRBV30|TRBJ1-2
TGTGCCTGGAATAACAGGGGCACCGGGAGCTATGGCTACACCTTC
CAWNNRGTGSYGYTF
>TRBD2|NA|TRBV5-4|TRBJ2-3
TGTGCCAGCAGCCGTTGGACTAGCGGGGTTTCAGATACGCAGTATTTT
CASSRWTSGVSDTQYF
>NA|NA|TRBV5-1|TRBJ2-2
TGCGCCAGCTACATGGGGGCTGGCCTCTCGGGGGAGCTGTTTTTT
CASYMGAGLSGELFF
>NA|NA|TRBV5-4|TRBJ1-2
TGTGCCAGCAGCTTGGACGGGACTGATTATGGCTACACCTTC
CASSLDGTDYGYTF
>TRBD2|once|TRBV5-1|TRBJ2-1
TGCGCCAGCAGCTTGGAACTAGCGGCCTACAATGAGCAGTTCTTC
CASSLELAAYNEQFF
>TRBD2|NA|TRBV7-9|TRBJ2-4
TGTGCCAGCAGCTTAGTGGCGGGGGGGCTAGCCAAAAACATTCAGTACTTC
CASSLVAGGLAKNIQYF
>TRBD2|once|TRBV6-5|TRBJ2-3
TGTGCCAGCAGCCTAGCGGGGGCGCAAGGTACGCAGTATTTT
CASSLAGAQGTQYF